The source of this TCR beta chain is a study of graft-versus-host responses after intestinal transplantation. This clone was found a few times. Antigen specificity is unknown. Sequencing used immunoSEQ multiplex PCR; TCRdb keeps in-frame clones, though not all of them. The profile shows around 110,000 clones, approximately 90% of them singletons. Points from the study as a whole: Subjects displaying graft-donor T cell macrochimerism possessed elevated graft-versus-host to host-versus-graft clonal ratios inside allografts. GvH clonotypes were identified within recipient marrow, with a subset emerging first in ileum or blood.

The sequenced sample was unstimulated CD4+ T cells sorted from spleen or lymph node cells, obtained before intestinal transplant. The source is a human donor who received an intestinal transplant.

CDR3 bases: TGTGCCTGGAGTGTACGAGGGGACACAAAACTGTTTTTT. Its protein product is CAWSVRGDTKLFF. The V and J genes are TRBV30 and TRBJ1-4; D might be TRBD1 (6 bases). Per the germline V gene, CDR1 is GTSNPN and CDR2 is SVGIG (reference sequence). The germline V and J ends were trimmed by 0 bases and 10 bases, with 12 bases remaining between them. The CDR3 is 13 residues long.